A selection of T cell receptor beta chains follows, all from one sample in a study of T cells in Graves' hyperthyroidism and ophthalmopathy. TCRdb used MiXCR to reprocess the multiplex PCR reads, holding one entry per CDR3 protein. The repertoire has about 640,000 distinct CDR3 sequences, around 13% of them found once; the top ten carry under 15%. Input material: blood. The receptors were gathered from a woman between 50 and 59 years old with Graves' ophthalmopathy. CDR3s include the opening cysteine and the closing phenylalanine or tryptophan. The D gene is left open where the match is weak. A clone size is listed for some rows: how often the clone was seen (once, few, many), or a class if it is expanded.

V: TRBV7-2; J: TRBJ1-4; size: NA; D: TRBD1; DNA: TGTGCCAGCAGGGCTCCGGGACAGGGTAATGAAAAACTGTTTTTT; CDR3: CASRAPGQGNEKLFF
V: TRBV15; J: TRBJ2-2; size: NA; D: NA; DNA: TGTGCCACCAGCATCTTACAGGGCGCCGGGGAGCTGTTTTTT; CDR3: CATSILQGAGELFF
V: TRBV11-3; J: TRBJ2-2; size: many; D: NA; DNA: TGTGCCAGCAGCTTTCCGATCGATTTTGACAGCCTCTCGAGAACCGGGGAGCTGTTTTTT; CDR3: CASSFPIDFDSLSRTGELFF
V: TRBV20-1; J: TRBJ2-4; size: NA; D: NA; DNA: TGCAGTGCTAACGTCCGGACCAAAAACATTCAGTACTTC; CDR3: CSANVRTKNIQYF
V: TRBV28; J: TRBJ2-7; size: many; D: NA; DNA: TGTGCCAGCAGTTTGCAACAAACCTACGAGCAGTACTTC; CDR3: CASSLQQTYEQYF
V: TRBV7-2; J: TRBJ1-2; size: many; D: TRBD1; DNA: TGTGCCAGCAGCTCCTCGACAGGGCATTATGGCTACACCTTC; CDR3: CASSSSTGHYGYTF
V: TRBV4-1; J: TRBJ2-3; size: NA; D: TRBD2; DNA: TGCGCCAGCAGCCACGGACTAGCGGGAGAAGGGACAGATACGCAGTATTTT; CDR3: CASSHGLAGEGTDTQYF
V: TRBV20-1; J: TRBJ2-1; size: many; D: NA; DNA: TGCAGTGCTAGAGATCATCAGTACAATGAGCAGTTCTTC; CDR3: CSARDHQYNEQFF
V: TRBV11-1; J: TRBJ1-1; size: many; D: NA; DNA: TGTGCCAGCAGCTTAGTTCCGGGAGGTACTGAAGCTTTCTTT; CDR3: CASSLVPGGTEAFF
V: TRBV6-1; J: TRBJ2-1; size: NA; D: TRBD2; DNA: TGTGCCAGCAGTGAAGACGTCGTAGCGGGAGTCTCCGATGAGCAGTTCTTC; CDR3: CASSEDVVAGVSDEQFF
V: TRBV12-3/TRBV12-4; J: TRBJ2-3; size: many; D: TRBD2; DNA: TGTGCCAGCAGTACCTCGCGACTAGCGGGAGGGCCTTTTTATTCAGATACGCAGTATTTT; CDR3: CASSTSRLAGGPFYSDTQYF
V: TRBV6-2/TRBV6-3; J: TRBJ2-5; size: many; D: TRBD1; DNA: TGTGCCAGCAGTCTATCTACAGGGGGCCTTGAAGAGACCCAGTACTTC; CDR3: CASSLSTGGLEETQYF
V: TRBV6-2/TRBV6-3; J: TRBJ2-7; size: NA; D: TRBD1; DNA: TGTGCCAGCAGTCCCCGGGACAGAAGCTCCTACGAGCAGTACTTC; CDR3: CASSPRDRSSYEQYF
V: TRBV4-2; J: TRBJ2-7; size: NA; D: NA; DNA: TGTGCCAGCAGCCGCCAGGGTAGTTTGTACGAGCAGTACTTC; CDR3: CASSRQGSLYEQYF
V: TRBV20-1; J: TRBJ2-1; size: many; D: TRBD1; DNA: TGCAGTGCTAGAGATCGGGACAGACCCTACAATGAGCAGTTCTTC; CDR3: CSARDRDRPYNEQFF
V: TRBV12-3/TRBV12-4; J: TRBJ1-1; size: many; D: NA; DNA: TGTGCCAGCAGTTCCCAACCGGGACAAAGTGAAGCTTTCTTT; CDR3: CASSSQPGQSEAFF
V: TRBV7-9; J: TRBJ2-1; size: many; D: NA; DNA: TGTGCCAGCAGCTTAGTCGGGAGTACATATGAGCAGTTCTTC; CDR3: CASSLVGSTYEQFF
V: TRBV6-2/TRBV6-3; J: TRBJ2-1; size: NA; D: TRBD2; DNA: TGTGCCAGCAGTTACGCTAGCGGGAGATTAAATGAGCAGTTCTTC; CDR3: CASSYASGRLNEQFF
V: TRBV6-1; J: TRBJ2-5; size: few; D: NA; DNA: TGTGCCAGCAGTTCCTACAGACTAGTCGGTTACTTC; CDR3: CASSSYRLVGYF
V: TRBV10-2; J: TRBJ2-7; size: many; D: NA; DNA: TGCGCCAGCAGGAATCCCTCAGGAGACAGGACCTACGAGCAGTACTTC; CDR3: CASRNPSGDRTYEQYF
V: TRBV5-6; J: TRBJ1-6; size: once; D: NA; DNA: TGTGCCAGCAGCTTCGGCCGATATAATTTACCCCTCCACTTT; CDR3: CASSFGRYNLPLHF
V: TRBV5-1; J: TRBJ2-1; size: NA; D: TRBD2; DNA: TGCGCCAGCAGCTTGATGATAGCGGGATTGGATGAGCAGTTCTTC; CDR3: CASSLMIAGLDEQFF
V: TRBV15; J: TRBJ2-1; size: many; D: TRBD2; DNA: TGTGCCACCAGCAGGCCTAGCGGGAGTGGTAATGAGCAGTTCTTC; CDR3: CATSRPSGSGNEQFF
V: TRBV18; J: TRBJ1-2; size: many; D: NA; DNA: TGTGCCAGCACGGCGGCGGGTAGAGGGAATGCTGATGGCTACACCTTC; CDR3: CASTAAGRGNADGYTF
V: TRBV4-1; J: TRBJ2-1; size: few; D: NA; DNA: TGCGCCAGCAGCCAAGATTCCGGGGTTGATGAGCAGTTCTTC; CDR3: CASSQDSGVDEQFF
V: TRBV10-3; J: TRBJ1-2; size: few; D: TRBD1; DNA: TGTGCCATCAGATCCCTAACAGGGGGCTATGGCTACACCTTC; CDR3: CAIRSLTGGYGYTF
V: TRBV28; J: TRBJ2-6; size: many; D: NA; DNA: TGTGCCAGCAGCCGGGAATTAGACTCTGGGGCCAACGTCCTGACTTTC; CDR3: CASSRELDSGANVLTF
V: TRBV20-1; J: TRBJ2-1; size: many; D: NA; DNA: TGCAGTGCCCCAAACCGGCAGGATTTTGGGAATGAGCAGTTCTTC; CDR3: CSAPNRQDFGNEQFF
V: TRBV28; J: TRBJ2-1; size: many; D: TRBD2; DNA: TGTGCCAGCAGTTTGACTAGCGGGAGGGCTAGGAATGAGCAGTTCTTC; CDR3: CASSLTSGRARNEQFF
V: TRBV6-4; J: TRBJ2-3; size: many; D: TRBD2; DNA: TGTGCCAGCAGTGACTCTATAGCGGGAGGTCAAGATACGCAGTATTTT; CDR3: CASSDSIAGGQDTQYF
V: TRBV13; J: TRBJ2-7; size: few; D: TRBD2; DNA: TGTGCCAGCAGCTTGAGGGCTAGCGGGGGCTACGAGCAGTACTTC; CDR3: CASSLRASGGYEQYF
V: TRBV15; J: TRBJ1-2; size: NA; D: NA; DNA: TGTGCCACCAGCAGAGATCTCGGGGGAAGCTATGGCTACACCTTC; CDR3: CATSRDLGGSYGYTF
V: TRBV20-1; J: TRBJ1-4; size: NA; D: NA; DNA: TGCAGTGCTAGGGTAGGGCTAGCAACTAATGAAAAACTGTTTTTT; CDR3: CSARVGLATNEKLFF
V: TRBV20-1; J: TRBJ1-1; size: few; D: NA; DNA: TGCAGTGCTTTGCAAGTACAGGGTCGGGACACTGAAGCTTTCTTT; CDR3: CSALQVQGRDTEAFF
V: TRBV19; J: TRBJ2-7; size: few; D: NA; DNA: TGTGCCAGTAGTCGGAGGACAGCCATCCACGAGCAGTACTTC; CDR3: CASSRRTAIHEQYF
V: TRBV29-1; J: TRBJ2-7; size: many; D: TRBD1; DNA: TGCAGCGTTGGGACAGGAGCTTACGAGCAGTACTTC; CDR3: CSVGTGAYEQYF
V: TRBV2; J: TRBJ2-1; size: many; D: NA; DNA: TGTGCCAGCAGTACCCATAACAATGAGCAGTTCTTC; CDR3: CASSTHNNEQFF
V: TRBV13; J: TRBJ2-7; size: many; D: NA; DNA: TGTGCCAGCAACACCGGGAGAGCCTACGAGCAGTACTTC; CDR3: CASNTGRAYEQYF
V: TRBV28; J: TRBJ1-4; size: many; D: NA; DNA: TGTGCCAGCAGTCAGGACGGCCGGAAAAATGAAAAACTGTTTTTT; CDR3: CASSQDGRKNEKLFF
V: TRBV4-2; J: TRBJ2-7; size: few; D: TRBD2; DNA: TGTGCCAGCAGCCAAGAGGGACTAGCGGGAGGCTACGAGCAGTACTTC; CDR3: CASSQEGLAGGYEQYF
V: TRBV10-3; J: TRBJ1-5; size: many; D: NA; DNA: TGTGCCATCAGTGAGCGCCGAAATAGCAATCAGCCCCAGCATTTT; CDR3: CAISERRNSNQPQHF
V: TRBV7-3; J: TRBJ2-5; size: many; D: TRBD1; DNA: TGTGCCAGCAGCCAAGGACAGGAAGAGACCCAGTACTTC; CDR3: CASSQGQEETQYF
V: TRBV20-1; J: TRBJ2-5; size: many; D: TRBD1; DNA: TGCAGTGCTAGGGGTCGGACAGGGCAAGAGACCCAGTACTTC; CDR3: CSARGRTGQETQYF
V: TRBV13; J: TRBJ2-5; size: few; D: NA; DNA: TGTGCCAGCAGCTTAGCCAGGGGGACCCAGTACTTC; CDR3: CASSLARGTQYF
V: TRBV12-3/TRBV12-4; J: TRBJ1-1; size: many; D: NA; DNA: TGTGCCAGCAGTGCGGACCCAGCTTACACTGAAGCTTTCTTT; CDR3: CASSADPAYTEAFF
V: TRBV6-1; J: TRBJ1-5; size: many; D: NA; DNA: TGTGCCAGCAGCCCGGCCCGGGACGGATATAGCAATCAGCCCCAGCATTTT; CDR3: CASSPARDGYSNQPQHF
V: TRBV19; J: TRBJ2-5; size: NA; D: TRBD1; DNA: TGTGCCAGCCAGACAGGGAGTGGAGAGACCCAGTACTTC; CDR3: CASQTGSGETQYF
V: TRBV20-1; J: TRBJ1-1; size: many; D: NA; DNA: TGCAGTGCACAGGACGGAATGAACACTGAAGCTTTCTTT; CDR3: CSAQDGMNTEAFF
V: TRBV18; J: TRBJ2-5; size: many; D: TRBD1; DNA: TGTGCCAGCTCACCACCGACGAGGGACAGCCAAGAGACCCAGTACTTC; CDR3: CASSPPTRDSQETQYF
V: TRBV28; J: TRBJ1-3; size: many; D: TRBD1; DNA: TGTGCCAGCAGTCCGAGGACAGGGGGCTCCTCTGGAAACACCATATATTTT; CDR3: CASSPRTGGSSGNTIYF
V: TRBV27; J: TRBJ1-5; size: NA; D: NA; DNA: TGTGCCCCCCCCGGGGAGTTTCAGCCCCAGCATTTT; CDR3: CAPPGEFQPQHF